Presented here are 10 T cell receptor beta chains from one specimen sequenced in a study of long-term antiretroviral therapy in people with HIV. Samples were assayed with immunoSEQ v3.0 at survey level. Sequencing used immunoSEQ multiplex PCR; TCRdb keeps in-frame clones, though not all of them. The sample includes 20,000 to 25,000 clones, about 89% seen only once; the top ten take around 3%. This specimen was unsorted PBMCs, taken approximately 2.6 years after starting antiretroviral therapy. All receptors come from a woman aged 45-60 years with HIV.

The chain employs TRBV7-3 and TRBJ2-3; perhaps TRBD2 as D (5 bases). The CDR3 has 15 amino acids. Per germline, CDR1 SGHTA and CDR2 FQGTGA. V lost 2 bases, J lost 1 base, and 10 bases lay in between. This chain's CDR3 is CASSLAGLGTDTQYF. CDR3 nucleotides: TGTGCCAGCAGCTTAGCGGGCCTGGGCACAGATACGCAGTATTTT.

The V gene is TRBV6-5, the J gene TRBJ2-3, with TRBD1 matching 10 bases. The junction had 10 bases not matched to a gene; V was cut back by 4 bases and J by 6 bases. The germline V gene has CDR1 MNHEY and CDR2 SVGAGI. The CDR3 is made up of 16 amino acids. CDR3 region: CASSFDGTGDFDTQYF. CDR3 sequence (DNA): TGTGCCAGCAGTTTCGACGGGACAGGGGATTTCGATACGCAGTATTTT.

In its sample, this clone was seen a few times. This chain links TRBV7-8 with TRBJ1-2; D may be TRBD1 (6 bases). The CDR3 sequence is 14 residues long. Germline V gene sequence: CDR1 SGHVS, CDR2 FQNEAQ. V shed 5 bases and J shed 8 bases, with 18 bases lying between them. The CDR3: CASSIGSGDWGYTF. CDR3 DNA sequence: TGTGCCAGCAGCATAGGATCAGGGGATTGGGGCTACACCTTC. The variable domain in full, with the rest retrieved from reference TRBV7-8 and TRBJ1-2, is GAGVSQSPRYKVAKRGQDVALRCDPISGHVSLFWYQQALGQGPEFLTYFQNEAQLDKSGLPSDRFFAERPEGSVSTLKIQRTQQEDSAVYLCASSIGSGDWGYTFGSGTRLTVV.

The CDR3 bases are TGCGCCAGCAGCTTGGGAGGGACAGATCTAGGGACCCAGTACTTC. Protein: CASSLGGTDLGTQYF. The V call is TRBV5-1, the J call TRBJ2-5, with 7 bases lining up with TRBD1. The CDR3 covers 15 residues. Trimming at V came to 0 bases and at J to 7 bases, leaving 9 bases not matched to a gene. Germline V gene sequence: CDR1 SGHRS, CDR2 YFSETQ.

J is TRBJ1-1 and V is TRBV2; no reliable D call. Trimming pared 5 bases from V and 1 base from J, leaving 8 bases between. The CDR3 runs to 13 residues. Per germline, CDR1 SNHLY and CDR2 FYNNEI. This CDR3 reads CASSPGWNTEAFF. CDR3 in DNA: TGTGCCAGCAGTCCCGGGTGGAACACTGAAGCTTTCTTT.

CDR3 in amino acids: CASSIGDQWNTEAFF. CDR3 nucleotide sequence: TGTGCCAGTAGTATAGGAGACCAGTGGAACACTGAAGCTTTCTTT. The genes are TRBV19 and TRBJ1-1; D not resolved. V lost 1 base to trimming and J lost 1 base, with 10 bases between them. CDR1 is LNHDA and CDR2 is SQIVND in the germline V gene (reference sequence). The CDR3 spans 15 residues.

The rearrangement uses TRBV7-6 and TRBJ2-7; 8 bases are a match to TRBD1. With 6 bases clipped from V and 0 bases from J, the junction kept 4 bases outside the gene matches. Germline loops: CDR1 SGHVS, CDR2 FNYEAQ. This CDR3 spans 14 amino acids. CDR3 DNA sequence: TGTGCCAGCAGGGCCGGGACAGGCTCCTACGAGCAGTACTTC. This gives the protein CASRAGTGSYEQYF.

The J gene is TRBJ2-7, the V gene TRBV5-5; no reliable D call. The CDR3 spans 13 residues. The germline V gene encodes CDR1 SGHKS and CDR2 YYEKEE (reference sequence). With 0 bases removed from V and 3 bases from J, the gap between germline ends came to 7 bases. This CDR3 is CASSLDVNYEQYF. The CDR3 nucleotides read TGTGCCAGCAGCTTGGACGTTAACTACGAGCAGTACTTC.

The CDR3 here is CASSQDSSNYGYTF. The CDR3 DNA sequence: TGCGCCAGCAGCCAAGACTCATCTAACTATGGCTACACCTTC. This chain uses TRBV4-3 with TRBJ1-2; D unresolved. Per the germline V gene, CDR1 is LGHNA and CDR2 is YSLEER. The CDR3 loop spans 14 amino acids. Trimming removed 0 bases from V and 0 bases from J, with 5 bases in between.

V usage is TRBV4-3 and J usage is TRBJ2-2; D not resolved. V was clipped by 1 base and J by 0 bases, with 12 bases between them. This CDR3 comprises 17 residues. The germline V gene has CDR1 LGHNA and CDR2 YSLEER. In DNA form, the CDR3 reads TGCGCCAGCAGCCAAGTGGCTCCTACCTCGAACACCGGGGAGCTGTTTTTT. Translation: CASSQVAPTSNTGELFF.